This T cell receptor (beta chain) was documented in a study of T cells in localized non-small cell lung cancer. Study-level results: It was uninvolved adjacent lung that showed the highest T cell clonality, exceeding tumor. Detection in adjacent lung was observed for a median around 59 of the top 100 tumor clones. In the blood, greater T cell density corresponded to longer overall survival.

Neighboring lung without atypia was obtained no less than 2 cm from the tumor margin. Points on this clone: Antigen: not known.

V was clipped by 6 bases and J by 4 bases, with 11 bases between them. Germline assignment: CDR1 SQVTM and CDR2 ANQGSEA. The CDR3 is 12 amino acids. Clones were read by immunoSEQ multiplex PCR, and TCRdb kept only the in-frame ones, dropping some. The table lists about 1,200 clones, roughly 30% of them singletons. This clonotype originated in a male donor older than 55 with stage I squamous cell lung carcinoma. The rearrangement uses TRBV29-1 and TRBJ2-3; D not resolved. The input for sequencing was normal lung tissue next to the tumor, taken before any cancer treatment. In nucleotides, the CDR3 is TGCAGCGTGCAGTGGGGTGCAGATACGCAGTATTTT. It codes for CSVQWGADTQYF.